Listed here are 27 T cell receptor beta chains from one sample, sequenced in a study of blood T cell repertoires in COVID-19. Clones were sequenced by immunoSEQ multiplex PCR, and TCRdb holds only the in-frame ones, with some missing. The sample includes some 350,000 clones, roughly nine tenths of them seen just once. The sequencing input was PBMCs or T cells enriched from blood (not recorded which). These receptors all come from a man between 18 and 29 years old who had recovered from COVID-19.

In this sample, this clone turned up once. The junction shows a germline mismatch at one end, possibly a read error. V usage is TRBV7-2 and J usage is TRBJ2-5; D uncertain. The V gene's germline CDR1 is SGHTA and CDR2 FQGNSA. The CDR3 has 14 residues. The CDR3 here is CASSLVGGDPSLDF. In DNA form, the CDR3 reads TGTGCCAGCAGCTTAGTTGGCGGAGACCCCTCTTTGGACTTC.

This sequence joins TRBV27 and TRBJ1-5, with 11 bases identical to TRBD1. J was trimmed by 6 bases and V by 0 bases; bases with no gene match: 10. Germline V lookup: CDR1 MNHEY, CDR2 SMNVEV (reference sequence). This CDR3 region has 18 residues. CDR3 coding DNA: TGTGCCAGCAGTTTATCATTTCAAGGGACAGGGGGGAGTCAGCCCCAGCATTTT. Translated: CASSLSFQGTGGSQPQHF.

The chain uses TRBV27 and TRBJ1-2, with TRBD1 matching over 7 bases. The germline gives CDR1 MNHEY, CDR2 SMNVEV (reference sequence). V shed 6 bases and J 3 bases; nucleotides not matched to a gene: 4. The CDR3 runs 13 residues. CDR3 coding DNA: TGTGCCAGCAGCAGACAGGGACACTATGGCTACACCTTC. This codes for CASSRQGHYGYTF.

The chain has TRBV6-2 or TRBV6-3 and TRBJ2-5; 7 bases map to TRBD2. From germline, CDR1 is MNHEY and CDR2 SVGEGT. The CDR3 extends over 15 amino acids. V lost 2 bases and J lost 3; bases outside the gene matches: 6. CDR3 nucleotide sequence: TGTGCCAGCAGTTACCAGCGGGAAAGAGAAGAGACCCAGTACTTC. Translation: CASSYQREREETQYF.

This clone has only a few counts. The chain links TRBV5-1 to TRBJ2-7; 14 nucleotides match TRBD2. CDR1 is SGHRS and CDR2 is YFSETQ in the germline V gene. The CDR3 totals 20 residues. Trimming removed 1 base from V and 3 bases from J; junction bases left unmatched: 15. The DNA for the CDR3 is TGCGCCAGCAGCTTGTCTTCGGGACTAGCGGGAGAAAAAGTCGTCTACGAGCAGTACTTC. This gives the protein CASSLSSGLAGEKVVYEQYF.

V gene TRBV27 combines with J gene TRBJ1-2, with 7 bases lining up with TRBD1. The CDR3 has 14 amino acids. V lost 3 bases, J lost 5 bases, and 6 bases stayed unmatched. Per the germline V gene, CDR1 is MNHEY and CDR2 is SMNVEV (reference sequence). The CDR3 nucleotides read TGTGCCAGCAGTTTCTCGACAGGGCCTTATGGCTACACCTTC. It codes for CASSFSTGPYGYTF.

CDR3 sequence: CASSQGGGSWADTQYF. In nucleotides, the CDR3 is TGCGCCAGCAGCCAAGGGGGCGGGAGTTGGGCAGATACGCAGTATTTT. V is TRBV4-1 and J is TRBJ2-3, with 7 bases that match TRBD2. Looked up from germline, CDR1 is MGHRA and CDR2 is YSYEKL. CDR3 length: 16 residues. The junction had 8 bases not matched to a gene; V was cut back by 1 base and J by 4 bases.

The V call is TRBV4-1, the J call TRBJ1-1; 12 bases align to TRBD1. The V gene's germline CDR1 is MGHRA and CDR2 YSYEKL. The junction had 6 bases not matched to a gene; V was cut back by 3 bases and J by 4 bases. This CDR3 spans 16 amino acids. The CDR3 region is CASSQGQGAWGTEAFF. DNA for the CDR3: TGCGCCAGCAGCCAGGGACAGGGGGCATGGGGCACTGAAGCTTTCTTT.

This clone was seen more than once but under ten times. The chain employs TRBV6-1 and TRBJ1-5, with a tentative D call TRBD1 (5 bases). The CDR3 loop spans 15 amino acids. Germline CDR1 and CDR2: MNHNS and SASEGT. V lost 1 base and J 5 bases, leaving 12 bases between the germline ends. The CDR3 region has the DNA TGTGCCAGCAGTGAAGGGGAATCAGGGTATCAGCCCCAGCATTTT. This sequence encodes CASSEGESGYQPQHF.

The chain recombines TRBV4-1 with TRBJ2-2; the match to TRBD2 covers 12 bases. The V gene's germline CDR1 is MGHRA and CDR2 YSYEKL. CDR3 size: 14 residues. V was clipped by 6 bases and J by 6 bases; unmatched bases: 2. CDR3 DNA sequence: TGCGCCAGCAGGCTAGCGGGAGGGTCCGGGGAGCTGTTTTTT. This encodes CASRLAGGSGELFF.

To note about this clone: Other DNA sequences in this sample translate to the same CDR3. The chain recombines TRBV7-9 with TRBJ1-5; no clear D. Between the trimmed V and J ends, which lost 5 bases and 2 bases, there was a span of 7 bases. The CDR3 is 13 amino acids. CDR1 is SEHNR, CDR2 FQNEAQ, per germline (reference sequence). The CDR3 loop is CASSPPGNQPQHF. Here the CDR3 DNA reads TGTGCCAGCAGCCCTCCGGGCAATCAGCCCCAGCATTTT.

The chain uses TRBV19 and TRBJ2-6; TRBD1 aligns across 8 bases. Germline trimming cut 8 bases from V and 2 bases from J; bases unmatched to any gene: 5. The CDR3 is 15 amino acids. Germline lookup yields CDR1 LNHDA and CDR2 SQIVND (reference sequence). CDR3 coding DNA: TGTGCCAGTTGTGACAGGGGAACTGGGGCCAACGTCCTGACTTTC. This sequence encodes CASCDRGTGANVLTF. The entire variable domain, with the rest obtained from reference TRBV19 and TRBJ2-6, is as follows: DGGITQSPKYLFRKEGQNVTLSCEQNLNHDAMYWYRQDPGQGLRLIYYSQIVNDFQKGDIAEGYSVSREKKESFPLTVTSAQKNPTAFYLCASCDRGTGANVLTFGAGSRLTVL.

This sequence joins TRBV4-1 and TRBJ2-2; no definite D call. The germline gives CDR1 MGHRA, CDR2 YSYEKL. V shed 4 bases and J shed 5 bases, with 11 bases lying between them. The CDR3 spans 14 residues. CDR3 region: CASSLDPRTGELFF. CDR3 nucleotide sequence: TGCGCCAGCAGCCTAGATCCGAGAACCGGGGAGCTGTTTTTT.

The V call is TRBV5-5, the J call TRBJ2-4; TRBD1 might be the D (5 bases). The V gene lost 0 bases and the J gene lost 8 bases, with 21 bases spanning the gap. The germline gives CDR1 SGHKS, CDR2 YYEKEE (reference sequence). The CDR3 has 17 residues. CDR3 region: CASSLDPTASLGDIQYF. For the CDR3, the DNA is TGTGCCAGCAGCTTGGACCCGACAGCCTCCCTAGGGGACATTCAGTACTTC.

This clone was counted a single time. V is TRBV6-5 and J is TRBJ2-7, with TRBD2 matching 7 bases. V lost 0 bases, J lost 4 bases, and 9 bases stayed unmatched. CDR1 MNHEY and CDR2 SVGAGI come from the germline V gene. This CDR3 spans 16 amino acids. The CDR3 loop is CASSYSSTGGLYEQYF. CDR3 DNA sequence: TGTGCCAGCAGTTACTCGAGTACGGGAGGACTATACGAGCAGTACTTC.

This clone has only one observation. The V gene is TRBV6-5, the J gene TRBJ1-1; possible D gene TRBD1, 5 bases. The CDR3 sequence is 14 residues long. The germline V gene has CDR1 MNHEY and CDR2 SVGAGI. V lost 5 bases and J lost 1, with 11 bases in between. CDR3 sequence (DNA): TGTGCCAGCAGTCAGCAGGGCTGGAACACTGAAGCTTTCTTT. Protein product: CASSQQGWNTEAFF.

The rearrangement uses TRBV2 and TRBJ1-2, with D maybe TRBD1 (5 bases). The V gene's germline CDR1 is SNHLY and CDR2 FYNNEI. V gave up 1 base and J gave up 8 bases, with 11 bases separating them. This CDR3 is 13 amino acids long. The CDR3 bases are TGTGCCAGCAGTGAAGGTCAGGGTTGGGGCTACACCTTC. This encodes CASSEGQGWGYTF.

The V call is TRBV7-8, the J call TRBJ2-3; 9 bases align to TRBD2. Trimming took 1 base from V and 4 from J; bases not matched to a gene: 9. The germline V gene encodes CDR1 SGHVS and CDR2 FQNEAQ. CDR3 length equals 17 residues. Here the CDR3 DNA reads TGTGCCAGCAGCTTAGGGATAGCGGGAGTCATAGCAGATACGCAGTATTTT. Residues: CASSLGIAGVIADTQYF.

This rearrangement joins TRBV27 to TRBJ2-5; 11 bases are a match to TRBD2. J was trimmed by 4 bases and V by 4 bases; bases with no gene match: 11. Per germline, CDR1 MNHEY and CDR2 SMNVEV (reference sequence). The CDR3 is made up of 17 amino acids. CDR3 residues: CASSSPPSGRSRETQYF. For the CDR3, the DNA is TGTGCCAGCAGTTCCCCTCCTAGCGGGAGGTCGAGAGAGACCCAGTACTTC.

The count of this clone is one. The chain uses TRBV6-1 and TRBJ2-7; 9 positions match TRBD2. The CDR3 length is 15 residues. V gave up 0 bases and J gave up 4 bases; unmatched junction bases: 4. Germline lookup yields CDR1 MNHNS and CDR2 SASEGT. The CDR3 here is CASSEASSGMYEQYF. The CDR3 nucleotides read TGTGCCAGCAGTGAAGCCTCTAGCGGGATGTACGAGCAGTACTTC.

The J gene is TRBJ2-7, the V gene TRBV10-3, with D possibly TRBD2 on 6 matching bases. CDR3 length: 15 amino acids. Per germline, CDR1 ENHRY and CDR2 SYGVKD. Trimming pared 3 bases from V and 0 bases from J, leaving 12 bases between. The CDR3 sequence: CAISEGVADSYEQYF. In DNA form, the CDR3 reads TGTGCCATCAGTGAAGGAGTAGCGGACTCCTACGAGCAGTACTTC.

The chain employs TRBV7-8 and TRBJ2-1; D is undetermined. Germline V gene lookup returns CDR1 SGHVS and CDR2 FQNEAQ. Deletions cut 5 bases from V and 7 bases from J, with 15 bases between. The CDR3 contains 14 residues. The CDR3 DNA is TGTGCCAGCAGCCCGCCCAGGATTACTAATGAGCAGTTCTTC. Its translation is CASSPPRITNEQFF. The full variable domain, rest sourced from reference TRBV7-8 and TRBJ2-1, is GAGVSQSPRYKVAKRGQDVALRCDPISGHVSLFWYQQALGQGPEFLTYFQNEAQLDKSGLPSDRFFAERPEGSVSTLKIQRTQQEDSAVYLCASSPPRITNEQFFGPGTRLTVL.

This chain joins TRBV2 and TRBJ1-2; no firm D call. CDR1 and CDR2 from the germline V gene are SNHLY and FYNNEI. This CDR3 has 11 amino acids. V gave up 7 bases and J gave up 7 bases, with 10 bases separating them. This CDR3 reads CASKLSSGYTF. In nucleotides, the CDR3 is TGTGCCAGCAAACTCTCCTCTGGCTACACCTTC.

The chain combines TRBV7-3 with TRBJ2-1; 8 bases map to TRBD1. J lost 4 bases, V lost 5 bases, and 10 bases had no gene match. Germline loops: CDR1 SGHTA, CDR2 FQGTGA. This CDR3 region has 16 residues. CDR3 region: CASSPEHGQGYNEQFF. As DNA, the CDR3 is TGTGCCAGCAGCCCAGAGCACGGACAGGGTTACAATGAGCAGTTCTTC.

This clone was seen only a few times. The V call is TRBV14, the J call TRBJ2-1; the match to TRBD2 covers 12 bases. CDR1 and CDR2 from the germline V gene are SGHDN and FVKESK. This CDR3 contains 15 residues. Germline trimming cut 1 base from V and 6 bases from J; bases unmatched to any gene: 1. The CDR3 sequence: CASSQGTSGVNEQFF. The CDR3, as DNA: TGTGCCAGCAGCCAAGGGACTAGCGGGGTCAATGAGCAGTTCTTC.

The V call is TRBV5-6, the J call TRBJ2-2, with TRBD2 matching over 7 bases. The CDR3 totals 15 residues. V shed 5 bases and J 2 bases; nucleotides not matched to a gene: 6. CDR1 and CDR2 (germline): SGHDT, YYEEEE. The CDR3 DNA follows: TGTGCCAGCAGAATTCGGGGGGTCAACACCGGGGAGCTGTTTTTT. It specifies CASRIRGVNTGELFF. Combining the CDR3 with reference TRBV5-6 and TRBJ2-2 gives the whole variable domain DAGVTQSPTHLIKTRGQQVTLRCSPKSGHDTVSWYQQALGQGPQFIFQYYEEEERQRGNFPDRFSGHQFPNYSSELNVNALLLGDSALYLCASRIRGVNTGELFFGEGSRLTVL.

The chain employs TRBV9 and TRBJ1-2; D uncertain. Per the germline V gene, CDR1 is SGDLS and CDR2 is YYNGEE. This CDR3 has 15 amino acids. Trimming left V 0 bases short and J 6 bases short, with 15 bases between. The DNA for the CDR3 is TGTGCCAGCAGCGTAGCCCGCGAGGGATTCGATGGCTACACCTTC. Translation gives CASSVAREGFDGYTF.